This T cell receptor beta chain was retrieved from a study of T cell changes during pregnancy in multiple sclerosis. The V and J ends lost 0 bases and 5 bases respectively, with 14 bases between them. This CDR3 has 15 amino acids. Germline values: CDR1 SGHNT, CDR2 YYREEE (reference sequence). TCRdb's copy holds only in-frame clones and misses some; the assay was immunoSEQ multiplex PCR. The repertoire includes fewer than 35,000 clones, roughly 91% of them detected once, and around 0.39% sits in the top ten. The rearrangement links TRBV5-4 to TRBJ1-1; the D gene is possibly TRBD1 (5 bases). The sample in question was CD4+ T cells from peripheral blood mononuclear cells, obtained after pregnancy. This receptor was taken from a female donor with multiple sclerosis, enrolled in a pregnancy study. Written as DNA, the CDR3 is TGTGCCAGCAGCTTGGATGAGTCAGGGCGGACTGAAGCTTTCTTT. Translating it yields CASSLDESGRTEAFF.